This TCR beta chain was documented in a study of blood T cells in healthy people across ages. In germline, CDR1 is SEHNR, CDR2 FQNEAQ (reference sequence). This CDR3 contains 14 residues. V was pared by 3 bases and J by 1 base, with 9 bases between. Each donor had 8.5 to 10 milliliters of peripheral blood drawn. Per sample, at least 5.5 micrograms of total RNA were extracted. It was with a sample-barcoded 5' primer and a J-beta primer mix that a second PCR of about 7 to 12 cycles was run. Via MiXCR, TCRdb re-called the 5' RACE reads, giving one row per CDR3 protein. The table has more than 800,000 distinct CDR3 sequences, under 45% seen once.

V is TRBV7-9 and J is TRBJ1-2; TRBD1 is a possible D gene (5 bases). The specimen was blood. The TCR originated in an older woman in good health. The CDR3 reads CASSFGADNYGYTF. The CDR3, as DNA: TGTGCCAGCAGCTTCGGGGCGGATAACTATGGCTACACCTTC.